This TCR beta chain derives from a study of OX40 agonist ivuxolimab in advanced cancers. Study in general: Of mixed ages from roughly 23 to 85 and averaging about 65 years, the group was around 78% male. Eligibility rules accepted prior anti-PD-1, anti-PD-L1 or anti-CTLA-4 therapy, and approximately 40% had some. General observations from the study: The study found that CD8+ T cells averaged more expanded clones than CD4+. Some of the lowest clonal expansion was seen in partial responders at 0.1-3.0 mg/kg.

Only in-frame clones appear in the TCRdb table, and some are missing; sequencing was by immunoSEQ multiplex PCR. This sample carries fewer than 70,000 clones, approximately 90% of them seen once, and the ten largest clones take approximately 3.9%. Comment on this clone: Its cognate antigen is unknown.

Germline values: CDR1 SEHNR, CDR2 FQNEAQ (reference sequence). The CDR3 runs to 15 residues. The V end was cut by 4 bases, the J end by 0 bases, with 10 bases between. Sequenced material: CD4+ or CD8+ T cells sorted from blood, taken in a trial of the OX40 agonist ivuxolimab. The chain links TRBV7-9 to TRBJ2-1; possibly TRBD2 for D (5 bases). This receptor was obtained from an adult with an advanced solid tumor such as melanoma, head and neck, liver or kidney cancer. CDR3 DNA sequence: TGTGCCAGCAGCTCTCCTGGGAGCTCCTACAATGAGCAGTTCTTC. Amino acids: CASSSPGSSYNEQFF.